This T cell receptor (beta chain) appears in the sequencing data of a study of blood T cell repertoires in COVID-19. Authors' analysis steps: Amplifying reference gene primers gave estimates of nucleated cell counts. Clones were sequenced by immunoSEQ multiplex PCR, and TCRdb holds only the in-frame ones, with some missing. That table supplies the V and J calls and clone size; D and trimming were determined from the DNA. The repertoire holds roughly 250,000 clones, with around 87% as singletons. The germline V and J ends were trimmed by 0 bases and 3 bases, with 15 bases remaining between them. Germline V gene data show CDR1 as LNHNV and CDR2 as YYDKDF (reference sequence). This CDR3 contains 16 residues.

Sequences were obtained from PBMCs or T cells enriched from blood (not recorded which). This TCR came from a woman aged 25 to 45 with acute COVID-19. J is TRBJ2-7 and V is TRBV15, with a weak D call TRBD2 (5 bases). This CDR3 is CATSRDIRRASYEQYF. In DNA, the CDR3 is TGTGCCACCAGCAGAGATATTCGGCGGGCGAGCTACGAGCAGTACTTC. The full variable domain, completed using reference TRBV15 and TRBJ2-7, is DAMVIQNPRYQVTQFGKPVTLSCSQTLNHNVMYWYQQKSSQAPKLLFHYYDKDFNNEADTPDNFQSRRPNTSFCFLDIRSPGLGDTAMYLCATSRDIRRASYEQYFGPGTRLTVT.